Shown below are 9 T cell receptor beta chains from a single sample sequenced in a study of PD-1 blockade in classical Hodgkin lymphoma. The time point here: cycle 4 day 1 (C4D1), after 6 weeks of nivolumab. Every patient had relapsed following autologous stem cell transplantation, and cohorts differed in brentuximab vedotin exposure. Sequencing used immunoSEQ multiplex PCR; TCRdb keeps in-frame clones, though not all of them. The profile shows tens of thousands of clones, roughly nine tenths of them singletons. The specimen comprised peripheral blood mononuclear cells (PBMCs), sampled before the fourth cycle of nivolumab. All receptors derive from a human donor with classical Hodgkin lymphoma.

The rearrangement links TRBV10-3 to TRBJ1-1; 8 nucleotides agree with TRBD1. Germline V gene sequence: CDR1 ENHRY, CDR2 SYGVKD. This CDR3 has 13 residues. The V and J ends lost 11 bases and 1 base, in that order; junction bases with no gene match: 6. The CDR3 DNA is TGTGCCGTTCAGGGGGCGGCGAACACTGAAGCTTTCTTT. The encoded protein is CAVQGAANTEAFF.

CDR3 bases: TGTGCCAGCAGCTTATTTCTGAGTCAGCCCCAGCATTTT. Protein product: CASSLFLSQPQHF. The chain uses TRBV11-2 and TRBJ1-5; no reliable D call. Germline loops: CDR1 SGHAT, CDR2 FQNNGV. The CDR3 consists of 13 residues. Trimming cost V 2 bases and J 6 bases, with 8 bases left between them.

The V and J genes are TRBV28 and TRBJ1-1; no reliable D call. The germline V and J ends were trimmed by 5 bases and 1 base, with 8 bases remaining between them. The CDR3 sequence is 13 residues long. The V gene's germline CDR1 is MDHEN and CDR2 SYDVKM. CDR3 nucleotide sequence: TGTGCCAGCAGTCCCCGCACGAACACTGAAGCTTTCTTT. This encodes CASSPRTNTEAFF.

The V call is TRBV6-5, the J call TRBJ2-7; no definite D call. The germline CDR1 and CDR2 sequences are MNHEY and SVGAGI. The length of the CDR3 is 15 residues. The ends were cut back, 2 bases at V and 3 bases at J, with 14 bases in the middle. This chain's CDR3 is CASSYGIGAVYEQYF. CDR3 nucleotide sequence: TGTGCCAGCAGTTACGGGATAGGAGCTGTCTACGAGCAGTACTTC.

CDR3 loop: CASSPEGWQLTSEQYF. DNA for the CDR3: TGTGCCAGCAGCCCCGAAGGATGGCAGTTAACATCCGAGCAGTACTTC. The chain has TRBV13 and TRBJ2-7; D gene uncertain. This CDR3 is built from 16 residues. The V gene lost 5 bases and the J gene lost 6 bases, with 23 bases spanning the gap. The germline CDR1 and CDR2 sequences are PRHDT and FYEKMQ (reference sequence). Together with reference TRBV13 and TRBJ2-7, the CDR3 gives the full variable domain: AAGVIQSPRHLIKEKRETATLKCYPIPRHDTVYWYQQGPGQDPQFLISFYEKMQSDKGSIPDRFSAQQFSDYHSELNMSSLELGDSALYFCASSPEGWQLTSEQYFGPGTRLTVT.

This clone was recorded only once. The CDR3 sequence: CASSQGVSTEAFF. For the CDR3, the DNA is TGTGCCAGCAGTCAGGGGGTGAGCACTGAAGCTTTCTTT. The gene calls are TRBV27 and TRBJ1-1; 7 bases fit TRBD1. Unmatched junction bases numbered 4, after V lost 5 bases and J lost 4 bases. Germline V lookup: CDR1 MNHEY, CDR2 SMNVEV (reference sequence). The CDR3 length is 13 residues.

The chain combines TRBV28 with TRBJ2-5, with 7 bases lining up with TRBD2. V dropped 5 bases and J dropped 5; count of bases not matched to a gene: 14. The CDR3 spans 16 residues. Germline V CDR1 and CDR2: MDHEN, SYDVKM. CDR3 sequence reads: CASSHQWGGGRETQYF. Here the CDR3 DNA reads TGTGCCAGCAGTCACCAATGGGGGGGTGGTAGGGAGACCCAGTACTTC. The whole variable domain, filled in from reference TRBV28 and TRBJ2-5, reads DVKVTQSSRYLVKRTGEKVFLECVQDMDHENMFWYRQDPGLGLRLIYFSYDVKMKEKGDIPEGYSVSREKKERFSLILESASTNQTSMYLCASSHQWGGGRETQYFGPGTRLLVL.

The chain combines TRBV27 with TRBJ2-7; tentative D call: TRBD2 (6 bases). Trimming took 5 bases from V and 2 from J, leaving 19 bases between them. Germline CDR1 reads MNHEY; CDR2 reads SMNVEV (reference sequence). This CDR3 has 16 residues. The chain's CDR3 is CASSPPWGTGTYEQYF. The CDR3 coding sequence is TGTGCCAGCAGTCCACCTTGGGGGACTGGAACCTACGAGCAGTACTTC.

The count of this clone is one. CDR3 in DNA: TGTGCCAGTAGTGACCCAGGGGAAAGAACCTACGAGCAGTACTTC. Amino acid sequence: CASSDPGERTYEQYF. The chain joins TRBV19 to TRBJ2-7; D is possibly TRBD1 (6 bases). V was clipped by 5 bases and J by 2 bases, with 16 bases between them. The CDR3 contains 15 residues. Per germline, CDR1 LNHDA and CDR2 SQIVND (reference sequence).